This TCR beta chain derives from a study of memory CD4+ T cells and cytomegalovirus serostatus. At the level of the study: Healthy Belgian adult donors included about nine CMV-positive and more than 20 CMV-negative people.

Single viable CD3+CD4+CD8-CD45RO+ cells were sorted as the memory CD4+ T cells. This clone was seen a handful of times. CDR3 length equals 13 residues. The trim removed 6 bases at V and 11 bases at J, leaving 9 bases unmatched. CDR1 MDHEN and CDR2 SYDVKM come from the germline V gene. Produced via immunoSEQ multiplex PCR; TCRdb's table is partial and in-frame only. Counted here are approximately 46,000 clones, 60% to 80% occurring once; the ten biggest clones make up about 1.2%. Specimen: memory CD4+ T cells from blood. This clonotype originated in an adult in good health and CMV-seropositive. The rearrangement links TRBV28 to TRBJ1-1, with 10 nucleotides matching TRBD1. Here the CDR3 DNA reads TGTGCCAGCAGCTCACGACAGGGGGCGATCGCTTTCTTT. Its protein product is CASSSRQGAIAFF.